In this sample, the clone carrying this TCR beta chain is medium-sized. Its matching antigen is unknown. A 5'RACE reaction primed in the constant segment made cDNA libraries of TCR alpha and TCR beta, and these carried sample barcodes and UMIs. TCRdb re-analysed the 5' RACE reads in MiXCR, keeping a single row per CDR3 protein. This repertoire shows about 39,000 distinct CDR3 sequences, about 6% found once; its top ten account for under 0.95%. This specimen belongs to a study of T-cell memory formation after mild COVID-19. Notes on the study in general: Second-wave clones peaking on day 37 lacked confirmed SARS-CoV-2 specificity. Of the contracting clones, CD4+ ones lay mainly in CM and EM, and CD8+ ones in EMRA. The study found balanced CD4/CD8 in clones contracting day 15 to 85 and a CD4+ lean in later expanders.

The source of this sequence is an adult who had mild COVID-19 (a few samples of this study predate the infection). Cell type and time point are not known. Input material: PBMCs or a T cell subset sorted from them (not recorded which).

CDR3 loop: CASSLPHHRQETQYF. For the CDR3, the DNA is TGTGCCAGCAGCTTACCCCACCACAGACAAGAGACCCAGTACTTC. The rearrangement joins TRBV7-2 to TRBJ2-5; D gene uncertain. V was clipped by 2 bases and J by 2 bases, with 12 bases between them. The germline V gene has CDR1 SGHTA and CDR2 FQGNSA. The CDR3 runs 15 residues.